The 26 T cell receptor beta chains in this list originate from one sample, sequenced in a study of blood T cells in healthy people across ages. The use of a sample-barcoded 5' primer and a J-beta primer mix characterized a second PCR of roughly 6 to 11 cycles. MiXCR, run by TCRdb on the 5' RACE reads, gives a single entry per CDR3 protein. The sample holds 780,000 or so distinct CDR3 sequences; around 25% are singletons and the top ten take under 4.5%. This sample was also put to use in a study of T cells of mothers and their children.

The sequenced sample consisted of blood. Source of these receptors: a boy younger than 18 in good health.

The genes are TRBV5-1 and TRBJ2-5; the D is unclear. This CDR3 has 12 amino acids. V lost 4 bases, J lost 5 bases, and 9 bases lay in between. From germline, CDR1 is SGHRS and CDR2 YFSETQ. The CDR3 is CASSQPRETQYF. In DNA form, the CDR3 reads TGCGCCAGCAGCCAGCCGCGGGAGACCCAGTACTTC.

This clonotype has a handful of counts. Germline and junction disagree at one end, which may indicate a read error. V is TRBV6-6 and J is TRBJ2-7, with TRBD2 as a possible D gene (6 bases). CDR3 length: 14 amino acids. Per the germline V gene, CDR1 is MNHNY and CDR2 is SVGAGI (reference sequence). In DNA, the CDR3 is TGTGCCAGCAGGCAACGGGAGCCACCCTACGAGCGGTACTTC. It specifies CASRQREPPYERYF.

This clonotype was counted only a few times. The rearrangement uses TRBV28 and TRBJ1-4; 7 bases are shared with TRBD1. Germline values: CDR1 MDHEN, CDR2 SYDVKM. Unmatched junction bases numbered 11, after V lost 5 bases and J lost 8 bases. CDR3 length: 15 residues. Written as DNA, the CDR3 is TGTGCCAGCAGTCCGGGGACAGCCAATGGAGAAAAACTGTTTTTT. Residues: CASSPGTANGEKLFF.

The chain employs TRBV28 and TRBJ1-5; TRBD1 might be the D (6 bases). Per the germline V gene, CDR1 is MDHEN and CDR2 is SYDVKM. The germline V and J ends were trimmed by 6 bases and 2 bases, with 14 bases remaining between them. The CDR3 runs to 15 residues. The CDR3 sequence: CASRKTGSGNQPQHF. CDR3 in DNA: TGTGCCAGCAGGAAAACAGGGTCGGGCAATCAGCCCCAGCATTTT.

The sample holds a few counts of this clonotype. V gene TRBV4-3 combines with J gene TRBJ2-5, with 9 positions matching TRBD1. Germline loops: CDR1 LGHNA, CDR2 YSLEER. CDR3 size: 17 residues. The trim removed 2 bases at V and 5 bases at J, leaving 12 bases unmatched. CDR3 bases: TGCGCCAGCAGCCAAACCTCGGGACAGGGTAGGGAGGAGACCCAGTACTTC. This encodes CASSQTSGQGREETQYF.

This clonotype was seen only a few times. The rearrangement uses TRBV4-3 and TRBJ2-7; weak D call: TRBD1 (5 bases). The CDR3 has 15 amino acids. V gave up 0 bases and J gave up 2 bases, with 11 bases separating them. Germline V CDR1 and CDR2: LGHNA, YSLEER. The CDR3 region is CASSQDFDSTYEQYF. In DNA form, the CDR3 reads TGCGCCAGCAGCCAAGACTTTGACAGTACCTACGAGCAGTACTTC.

This clonotype appeared a few times. V gene TRBV29-1 combines with J gene TRBJ1-1; tentatively, D is TRBD1 (5 bases). This CDR3 is 14 amino acids long. CDR1 SQVTM and CDR2 ANQGSEA come from the germline V gene. Trimming removed 4 bases at V and 1 base at J, with 13 bases between. CDR3 region: CSVAGRLSNTEAFF. CDR3 in DNA: TGCAGCGTTGCGGGACGGTTATCGAACACTGAAGCTTTCTTT.

This rearrangement joins TRBV4-3 to TRBJ1-4; no definite D call. The germline V and J ends were trimmed by 0 bases and 8 bases, with 10 bases remaining between them. This CDR3 spans 14 amino acids. Per the germline V gene, CDR1 is LGHNA and CDR2 is YSLEER. DNA for the CDR3: TGCGCCAGCAGCCAAGATTTGGGATCCGAAAAACTGTTTTTT. Its translation: CASSQDLGSEKLFF.

DNA of the CDR3: TGTGCCAGCAGTTTAGTGGTCCTGGACGAGCAGTACTTC. This sequence encodes CASSLVVLDEQYF. This chain connects TRBV28 to TRBJ2-7; D uncertain. CDR1 is MDHEN, CDR2 SYDVKM, per germline. V lost 2 bases and J 5 bases, leaving 10 bases between the germline ends. The CDR3 is made up of 13 amino acids.

The chain carries TRBV27 and TRBJ2-7; possibly TRBD2 for D (6 bases). Near its end, the DNA agrees better with TRBJ2-1, so the J call may be wrong. CDR1 and CDR2 (germline): MNHEY, SMNVEV (reference sequence). The CDR3 consists of 15 residues. The CDR3 region is CASSSGTRVRNEQFF. The CDR3, as DNA: TGTGCCAGCAGTTCCGGGACTCGGGTTAGGAATGAGCAGTTCTTC.

The CDR3 region has the DNA TGTGCCAGCAGCTTCGGACAGCAGTTAGGAGGAAGGGGCTACACCTTC. Amino acids: CASSFGQQLGGRGYTF. The chain is built from TRBV7-2 and TRBJ1-2; TRBD1 might be the D (6 bases). V was cut by 3 bases and J by 8 bases, with 22 bases left in between. Germline V CDR1 and CDR2: SGHTA, FQGNSA. The CDR3 sequence is 16 residues long.

This clonotype has just a few counts. The chain recombines TRBV4-3 with TRBJ2-5; a possible D gene is TRBD2 (5 bases). Germline V CDR1 and CDR2: LGHNA, YSLEER. The CDR3 spans 15 residues. The V end lost 0 bases, the J end lost 2 bases, and 10 bases lay between the germline ends. The CDR3 DNA follows: TGCGCCAGCAGCCAAGATATCGGGAAACAAGAGACCCAGTACTTC. This codes for CASSQDIGKQETQYF.

V and J are TRBV27 and TRBJ2-5, with 7 bases identical to TRBD2. The J call may be incorrect, as the DNA end agrees better with TRBJ2-1. This CDR3 has 15 amino acids. CDR1 MNHEY and CDR2 SMNVEV come from the germline V gene (reference sequence). The CDR3 sequence: CASSHLGGEASEQFF. CDR3 sequence (DNA): TGTGCCAGCAGTCACCTGGGGGGGGAAGCTAGTGAGCAGTTCTTC.

This clonotype was observed once. The CDR3 region has the DNA TGTGCCAGCAGCGCATCGACCCGCGGGGGCGGAACTGAAGCTTTCTTT. Protein: CASSASTRGGGTEAFF. The chain is built from TRBV7-6 and TRBJ1-1; D possibly corresponds to TRBD1 (6 bases). CDR1 is SGHVS and CDR2 is FNYEAQ in the germline V gene. The CDR3 has 16 residues. The V and J ends lost 5 bases and 5 bases respectively, with 21 bases between them.

This clonotype was detected only a few times. This chain links TRBV29-1 with TRBJ1-1; TRBD1 is a possible D gene (5 bases). This CDR3 comprises 13 residues. V was clipped by 1 base and J by 9 bases, with 15 bases between them. CDR1 and CDR2 from the germline V gene are SQVTM and ANQGSEA. This CDR3 reads CSVEAWERTKAFF. The DNA of the CDR3 is TGCAGCGTTGAAGCGTGGGAAAGGACAAAAGCTTTCTTT.

This clonotype was found once. The chain combines TRBV20-1 with TRBJ2-5; 9 nucleotides line up with TRBD1. The germline gives CDR1 DFQATT, CDR2 SNEGSKA (reference sequence). The V and J ends lost 7 bases and 14 bases, in that order; junction bases with no gene match: 14. This CDR3 contains 12 residues. CDR3 sequence: CSVGGQGLLGYF. CDR3 coding DNA: TGCAGTGTGGGGGGACAGGGTCTTTTGGGATACTTC.

V gene TRBV12-3 or TRBV12-4 combines with J gene TRBJ2-3; D gene uncertain. This CDR3 has 16 amino acids. Trimming removed 7 bases from V and 4 bases from J, with 21 bases in between. The CDR3 region has the DNA TGTGCCAGCACGGATGAGTGGGTGGACGTAGCAGATACGCAGTATTTT. This codes for CASTDEWVDVADTQYF.

This chain connects TRBV6-2 or TRBV6-3 to TRBJ1-1; weak D call: TRBD1 (6 bases). The CDR3 contains 14 residues. The V gene's germline CDR1 is MNHEY and CDR2 SVGEGT. V was shortened by 5 bases and J by 2 bases, with 12 bases between the two germline ends. The CDR3, as DNA: TGTGCCAGCAGTATTTACAGGGTTAACACTGAAGCTTTCTTT. This codes for CASSIYRVNTEAFF.

This clonotype turned up a few times. The J gene is TRBJ2-5, the V gene TRBV7-9; 8 nucleotides agree with TRBD1. Germline CDR1 reads SEHNR; CDR2 reads FQNEAQ (reference sequence). This CDR3 is built from 16 residues. Trimming at V came to 2 bases and at J to 2 bases, leaving 7 bases not matched to a gene. CDR3 in DNA: TGTGCCAGCAGCTTAAGGACAGGGTGGGAACAAGAGACCCAGTACTTC. This encodes CASSLRTGWEQETQYF.

The rearrangement joins TRBV28 to TRBJ1-4; D call uncertain. Germline CDR1 is MDHEN and CDR2 is SYDVKM. The CDR3 totals 15 residues. Trimming stripped 6 bases from V and 3 bases from J, with 14 bases between. The chain's CDR3 is CASRGNRGPNEKLFF. As DNA, the CDR3 is TGTGCCAGCAGGGGGAACAGAGGCCCTAATGAAAAACTGTTTTTT.

The CDR3 DNA is TGTGCCAGCACCTCGGGAGTCTACGAGCAGTACTTC. Translated, it gives CASTSGVYEQYF. V usage is TRBV5-5 and J usage is TRBJ2-7; perhaps TRBD2 as D (6 bases). Between the trimmed V and J ends, which lost 6 bases and 3 bases, there was a span of 10 bases. The CDR3 extends over 12 amino acids. Germline V CDR1 and CDR2: SGHKS, YYEKEE (reference sequence). The full variable domain, in which reference TRBV5-5 and TRBJ2-7 provide the parts outside the CDR3, is DAGVTQSPTHLIKTRGQQVTLRCSPISGHKSVSWYQQVLGQGPQFIFQYYEKEERGRGNFPDRFSARQFPNYSSELNVNALLLGDSALYLCASTSGVYEQYFGPGTRLTVT.

This clonotype turned up a few times. This chain links TRBV20-1 with TRBJ1-3; D ambiguous. Between the trimmed V and J ends, which lost 0 bases and 4 bases, there was a span of 10 bases. CDR1 is DFQATT, CDR2 SNEGSKA, per germline (reference sequence). The length of the CDR3 is 14 residues. In DNA, the CDR3 is TGCAGTGCTAGAGAGGAGGTGGCGGGAAACACCATATATTTT. As protein: CSAREEVAGNTIYF.

This clonotype was found many times. V gene TRBV20-1 combines with J gene TRBJ1-6, with 11 positions matching TRBD1. Germline V gene data show CDR1 as DFQATT and CDR2 as SNEGSKA (reference sequence). The CDR3 length is 15 residues. J gave up 7 bases and V 1 base, and 3 bases lay outside the gene matches. The CDR3 nucleotides are TGCAGTGCTAGAGTAGGACAGGGGGCCAATTCACCCCTCCACTTT. Translating gives CSARVGQGANSPLHF.

V gene TRBV4-2 combines with J gene TRBJ1-2, with unresolved D. In germline, CDR1 is LGHNA, CDR2 YNFKEQ. The germline V and J ends were trimmed by 0 bases and 7 bases, with 6 bases remaining between them. The CDR3 has 12 amino acids. The CDR3 nucleotides read TGTGCCAGCAGCCAAGATCCTGTTGGCTACACCTTC. Protein product: CASSQDPVGYTF.

This clonotype showed up just a few times. V and J are TRBV20-1 and TRBJ2-1; 9 bases match TRBD1. The CDR3 covers 15 residues. With 2 bases clipped from V and 8 bases from J, the junction kept 10 bases outside the gene matches. Germline V lookup: CDR1 DFQATT, CDR2 SNEGSKA (reference sequence). CDR3 amino acids: CSARLDRGVSYEQFF. CDR3 nucleotides: TGCAGTGCTAGACTAGACAGGGGGGTCTCCTATGAGCAGTTCTTC.

This chain connects TRBV6-5 to TRBJ1-1; no reliable D call. The length of the CDR3 is 13 residues. Germline lookup yields CDR1 MNHEY and CDR2 SVGAGI. V was shortened by 4 bases and J by 4 bases, with 10 bases between the two germline ends. The CDR3 is CASSSMSSTEAFF. CDR3 DNA: TGTGCCAGCAGTTCTATGAGTAGCACTGAAGCTTTCTTT.